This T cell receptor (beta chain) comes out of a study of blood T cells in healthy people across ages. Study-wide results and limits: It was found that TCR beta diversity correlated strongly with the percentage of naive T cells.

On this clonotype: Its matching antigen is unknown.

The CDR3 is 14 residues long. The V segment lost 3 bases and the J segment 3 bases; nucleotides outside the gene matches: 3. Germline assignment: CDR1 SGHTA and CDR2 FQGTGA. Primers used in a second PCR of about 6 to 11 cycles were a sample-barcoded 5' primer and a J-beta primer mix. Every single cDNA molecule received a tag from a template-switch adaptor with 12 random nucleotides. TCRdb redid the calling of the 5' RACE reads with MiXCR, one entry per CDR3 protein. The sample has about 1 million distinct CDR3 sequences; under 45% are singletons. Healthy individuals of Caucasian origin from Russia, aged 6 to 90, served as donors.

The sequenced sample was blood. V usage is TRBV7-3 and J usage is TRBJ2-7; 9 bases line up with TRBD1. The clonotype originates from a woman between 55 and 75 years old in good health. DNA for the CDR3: TGTGCCAGCAGCTTCAAGACAGGGGGCTACGAGCAGTACTTC. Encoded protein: CASSFKTGGYEQYF.